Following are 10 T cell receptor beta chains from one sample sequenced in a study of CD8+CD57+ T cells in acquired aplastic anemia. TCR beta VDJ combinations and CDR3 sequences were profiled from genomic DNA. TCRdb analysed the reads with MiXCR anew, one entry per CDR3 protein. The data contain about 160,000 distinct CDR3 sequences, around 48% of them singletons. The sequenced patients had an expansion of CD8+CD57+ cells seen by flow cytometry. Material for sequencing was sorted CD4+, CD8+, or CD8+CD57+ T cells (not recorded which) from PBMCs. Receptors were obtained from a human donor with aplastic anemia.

CDR3 amino acids: CASRPDGGGGYTF. CDR3 DNA sequence: TGTGCCAGCAGACCCGACGGGGGCGGCGGCTACACCTTC. V gene TRBV7-9 combines with J gene TRBJ1-2, with a possible D match to TRBD1 (6 bases). The germline CDR1 and CDR2 sequences are SEHNR and FQNEAQ (reference sequence). V was trimmed by 6 bases and J by 8 bases, leaving 16 bases between them. CDR3 size: 13 residues.

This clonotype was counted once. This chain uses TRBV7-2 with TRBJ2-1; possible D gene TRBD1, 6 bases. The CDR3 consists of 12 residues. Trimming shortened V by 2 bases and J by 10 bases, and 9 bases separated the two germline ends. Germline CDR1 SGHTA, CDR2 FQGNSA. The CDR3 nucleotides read TGTGCCAGCAGCTTACCCCAGGGGGAGCAGTTCTTC. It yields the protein CASSLPQGEQFF.

In DNA, the CDR3 is TGCAGTGCTAGGACCGGGACCAACACTCTCTACGAGCAGTACTTC. This codes for CSARTGTNTLYEQYF. The chain employs TRBV20-1 and TRBJ2-7; D could derive from TRBD1 or TRBD2 (5 bases each). Germline V gives CDR1 DFQATT, CDR2 SNEGSKA (reference sequence). Trimming left V 3 bases short and J 3 bases short, with 18 bases between. The CDR3 contains 15 residues.

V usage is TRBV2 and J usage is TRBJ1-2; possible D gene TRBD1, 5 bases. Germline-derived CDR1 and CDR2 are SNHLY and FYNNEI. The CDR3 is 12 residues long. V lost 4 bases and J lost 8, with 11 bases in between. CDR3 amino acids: CASSVGGDGYTF. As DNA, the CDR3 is TGTGCCAGCAGTGTCGGAGGGGACGGCTACACCTTC.

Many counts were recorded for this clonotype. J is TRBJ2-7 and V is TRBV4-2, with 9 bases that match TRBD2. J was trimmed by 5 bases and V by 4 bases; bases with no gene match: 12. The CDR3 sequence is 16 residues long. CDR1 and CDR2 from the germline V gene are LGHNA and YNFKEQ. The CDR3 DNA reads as TGTGCCAGCAGCCCCCAGGAAGCGGGAGGTGGAAACGAGCAGTACTTC. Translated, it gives CASSPQEAGGGNEQYF.

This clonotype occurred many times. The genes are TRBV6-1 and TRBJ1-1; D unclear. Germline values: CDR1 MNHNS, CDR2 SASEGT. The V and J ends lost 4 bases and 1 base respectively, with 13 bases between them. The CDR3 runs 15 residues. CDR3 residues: CASSGGIQPNTEAFF. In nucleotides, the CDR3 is TGTGCCAGCAGTGGTGGGATACAACCGAACACTGAAGCTTTCTTT.

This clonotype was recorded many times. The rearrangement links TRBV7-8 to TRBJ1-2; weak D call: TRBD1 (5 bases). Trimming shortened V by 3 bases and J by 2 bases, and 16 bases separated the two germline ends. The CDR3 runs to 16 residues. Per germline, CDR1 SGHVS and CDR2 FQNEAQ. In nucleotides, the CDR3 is TGTGCCAGCAGCTTCGGGGCAGGTGGGCAAAACTATGGCTACACCTTC. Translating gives CASSFGAGGQNYGYTF.

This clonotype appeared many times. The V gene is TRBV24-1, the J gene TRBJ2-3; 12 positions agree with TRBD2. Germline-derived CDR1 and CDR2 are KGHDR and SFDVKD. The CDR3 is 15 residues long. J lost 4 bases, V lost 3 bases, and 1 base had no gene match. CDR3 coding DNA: TGTGCCACCAGTGATGGACTAGCGGGACCAGATACGCAGTATTTT. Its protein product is CATSDGLAGPDTQYF.

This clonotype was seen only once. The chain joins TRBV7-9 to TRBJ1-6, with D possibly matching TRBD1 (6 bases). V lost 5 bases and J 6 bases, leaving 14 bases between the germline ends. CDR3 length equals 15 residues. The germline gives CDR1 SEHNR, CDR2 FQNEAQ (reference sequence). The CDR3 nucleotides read TGTGCCAGCAGCCTAGGGGGAGGGAGTAATTCACCCCTCCACTTT. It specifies CASSLGGGSNSPLHF.

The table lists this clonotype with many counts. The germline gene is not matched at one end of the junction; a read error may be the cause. CDR3 coding DNA: TGTGCCAGCAGCCTGAATTCTCAGGCCCAGCATTTT. Residues: CASSLNSQAQHF. V and J are TRBV7-2 and TRBJ1-5; D not resolved. There are 12 residues in the CDR3. Germline assignment: CDR1 SGHTA and CDR2 FQGNSA.